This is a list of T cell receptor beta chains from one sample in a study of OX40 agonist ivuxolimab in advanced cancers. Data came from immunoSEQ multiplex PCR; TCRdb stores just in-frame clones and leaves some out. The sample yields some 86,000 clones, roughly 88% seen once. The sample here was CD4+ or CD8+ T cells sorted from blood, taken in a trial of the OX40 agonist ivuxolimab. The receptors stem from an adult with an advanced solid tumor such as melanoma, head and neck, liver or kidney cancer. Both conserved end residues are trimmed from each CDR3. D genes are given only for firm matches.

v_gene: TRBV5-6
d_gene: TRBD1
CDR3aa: ASSLSGGAGEKLF

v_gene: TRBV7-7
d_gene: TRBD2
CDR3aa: ASSLDAAGGETQY

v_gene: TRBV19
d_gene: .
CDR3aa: ASGTSDVYGYT

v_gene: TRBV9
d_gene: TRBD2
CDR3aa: ASSVEAGGDTDTQY

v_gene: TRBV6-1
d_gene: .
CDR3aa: ASNPTANSNQPQH

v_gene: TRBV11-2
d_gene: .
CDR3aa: ASSPKINSYNEQF

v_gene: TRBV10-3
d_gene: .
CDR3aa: AISPNQTPYT

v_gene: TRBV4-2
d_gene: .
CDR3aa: ASSQDNTGLNQPQH

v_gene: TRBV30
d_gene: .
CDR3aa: AWRRDISYGYT

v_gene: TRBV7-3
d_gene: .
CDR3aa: ASSPGGEQY

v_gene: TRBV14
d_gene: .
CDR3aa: ASSQDATGKITGELF

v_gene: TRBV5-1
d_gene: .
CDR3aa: ASSIDSRSNYGYT

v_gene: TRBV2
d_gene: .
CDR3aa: ARTEAF

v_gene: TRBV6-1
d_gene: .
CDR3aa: ASHLGKETQY

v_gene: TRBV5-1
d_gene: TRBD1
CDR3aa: ASSLGTGSSEQY

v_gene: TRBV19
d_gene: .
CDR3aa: ASSIAETLY

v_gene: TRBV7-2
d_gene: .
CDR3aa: ASSLQQTDTQY

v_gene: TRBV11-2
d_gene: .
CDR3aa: ASSSGVNTEAF

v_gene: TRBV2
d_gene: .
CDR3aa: ASSEQPLSGNTIY

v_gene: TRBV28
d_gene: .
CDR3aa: ASSLPPGDTEAF

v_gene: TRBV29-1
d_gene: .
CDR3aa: SVEMDSGNTIY

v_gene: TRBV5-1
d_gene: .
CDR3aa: ASSSGDRTGELF

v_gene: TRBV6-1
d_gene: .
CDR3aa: ASTPRGAGNNEQF

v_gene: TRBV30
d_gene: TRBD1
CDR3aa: AWGPGTGVPYEQY

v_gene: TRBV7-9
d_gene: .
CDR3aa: ASSLSQVSYNEQF

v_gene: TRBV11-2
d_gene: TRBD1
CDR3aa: ASSLAGSGTVVQPQH

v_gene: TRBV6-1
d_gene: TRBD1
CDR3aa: ASSVGGGQGSFYEQY

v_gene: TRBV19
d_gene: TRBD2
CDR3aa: ASSIGMGGLNTGELF

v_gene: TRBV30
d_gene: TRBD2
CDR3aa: AWSRLARGEQF

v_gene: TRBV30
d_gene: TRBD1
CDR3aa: AWSGGTGGGNTIY

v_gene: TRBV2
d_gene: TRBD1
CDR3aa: ASREQGVSNQPQH

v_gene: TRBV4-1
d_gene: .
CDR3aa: ASSVLPGLFRAGEQF

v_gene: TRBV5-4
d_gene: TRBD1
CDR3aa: ASSLDRGSNQPQH

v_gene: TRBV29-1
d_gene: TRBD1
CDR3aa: SVETGTNYGYT

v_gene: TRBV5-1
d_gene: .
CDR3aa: ASSLGTLGGREKLF

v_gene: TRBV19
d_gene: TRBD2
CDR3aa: ASSPGLAGTDTQY

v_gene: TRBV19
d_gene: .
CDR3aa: ASSQQGSGNTIY

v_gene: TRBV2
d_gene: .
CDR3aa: ASSDSFERAQRAEAF

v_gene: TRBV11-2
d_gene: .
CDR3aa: ASSLVAGDGNTIY

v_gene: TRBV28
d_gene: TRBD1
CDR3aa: ASSPGQGRSQPQH

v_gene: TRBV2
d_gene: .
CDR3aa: ASSGAPQGRTDTQY

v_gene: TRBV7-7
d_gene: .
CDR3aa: ASSLEGIYNSPLH

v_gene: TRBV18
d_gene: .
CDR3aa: ASSPGQREVAF

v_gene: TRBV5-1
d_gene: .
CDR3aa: ASSSRTEAF

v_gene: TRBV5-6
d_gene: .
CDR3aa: ASSRDIGGNTIY

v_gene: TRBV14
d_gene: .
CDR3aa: AGSQDLFEKLF

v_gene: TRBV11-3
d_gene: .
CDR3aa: ASSLGGGETQY

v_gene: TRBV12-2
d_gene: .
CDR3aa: ASRLATAGTQETQY

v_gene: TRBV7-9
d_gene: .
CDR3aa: ASSSAGQLKAF

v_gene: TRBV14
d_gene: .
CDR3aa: ASSQGTGSTEAF

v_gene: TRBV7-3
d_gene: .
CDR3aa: ASRIGTNTEAF

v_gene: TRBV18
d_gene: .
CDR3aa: ASSPGQGETQY

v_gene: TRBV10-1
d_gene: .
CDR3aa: ASSIRGGEHRGAV

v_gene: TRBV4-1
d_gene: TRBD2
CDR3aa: ASSRGLALNEQF

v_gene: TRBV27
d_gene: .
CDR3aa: ASSYNPSGTQY